This T cell receptor beta chain is drawn from a study of cytomegalovirus exposure and HLA in healthy donors. Study-wide results and caveats: Donor immune exposure was known only as CMV serostatus.

PCR employed 60 Vbeta and 13 Jbeta primers. Assay used: immunoSEQ multiplex PCR; TCRdb lists only in-frame clones, some missing. The sample lists about 84,000 clones; 63% were seen once. There are a few counts of this clone. The antigen is undetermined. The CDR3 consists of 15 residues. CDR1 and CDR2 (germline): MNHEY, SVGAGI. V gave up 6 bases and J gave up 2 bases, with 17 bases separating them. The origin of this receptor is a woman aged 40 to 55 in good health and CMV-seropositive. The rearrangement joins TRBV6-5 to TRBJ2-7; a weak D match, TRBD1 (5 bases). The sample was PBMCs. This CDR3 is CASSWRRGVTYEQYF. CDR3 sequence (DNA): TGTGCCAGCAGCTGGAGAAGGGGCGTCACCTACGAGCAGTACTTC.